A single sample gave rise to the 10 T cell receptor beta chains below, sequenced in a study of prognosis after radiotherapy for stage I lung cancer. CDR3 of TCR beta was amplified from genomic DNA via a two-round multiplex PCR. Specific primers for each TRBV and TRBJ gene were what first-round PCR used. Each CDR3 protein is one row after TCRdb ran MiXCR on the multiplex PCR reads. The table lists about 51,000 distinct CDR3 sequences, about a third of them singletons. This specimen consisted of PBMCs, obtained before or after stereotactic body radiation therapy (not recorded which). The source of these receptors is a donor over 45 with non-small cell lung cancer.

This clonotype came up many times. The CDR3 nucleotides are TGCAGTGCTAGAGACCCCGGACAGGGGGTCTGGGGCTCTGGAAACACCATATATTTT. It codes for CSARDPGQGVWGSGNTIYF. The chain employs TRBV20-1 and TRBJ1-3; 10 bases are a match to TRBD1. V was pared by 0 bases and J by 0 bases, with 11 bases of the junction left unmatched. The CDR3 length is 19 residues. Per the germline V gene, CDR1 is DFQATT and CDR2 is SNEGSKA (reference sequence).

The chain employs TRBV18 and TRBJ2-2; maybe TRBD2 (5 bases). The germline V and J ends were trimmed by 4 bases and 5 bases, with 20 bases remaining between them. Per the germline V gene, CDR1 is KGHSH and CDR2 is LQKENI. The CDR3 is made up of 17 amino acids. The CDR3 nucleotides are TGTGCCAGCTCACTCCGCGTTACAAGCGCGGGTACCGGGGAGCTGTTTTTT. As protein: CASSLRVTSAGTGELFF.

Comments on this clonotype: A much larger clone lies one base from this, so it may be a read error. The chain couples TRBV19 to TRBJ2-7; D perhaps matches TRBD2 (5 bases). The CDR3 runs to 15 residues. Trimming cost V 4 bases and J 2 bases, with 15 bases left between them. The germline V gene encodes CDR1 LNHDA and CDR2 SQIVND (reference sequence). CDR3: CASSTSWTGTYEQYF. For the CDR3, the DNA is TGTGCCAGTAGTACCTCGTGGACTGGGACCTACGAGCAGTACTTC.

Remarks on this clonotype: The CDR3 end shows no conserved phenylalanine or tryptophan, and so a read error is likely. The rearrangement joins TRBV6-1 to TRBJ2-2; D is uncertain. Deletions cut 10 bases from V and 6 bases from J, with 21 bases between. Germline V gene sequence: CDR1 MNHNS, CDR2 SASEGT. This CDR3 has 15 amino acids. In nucleotides, the CDR3 is TGTGCCACAACCTACGAGCCGTCTGTGTCCGGGGAGCTGTTTTAT. Its translation is CATTYEPSVSGELFY.

V usage is TRBV7-9 and J usage is TRBJ2-4; 8 bases map to TRBD2. Looked up from germline, CDR1 is SEHNR and CDR2 is FQNEAQ (reference sequence). J was trimmed by 2 bases and V by 5 bases; bases with no gene match: 11. The length of the CDR3 is 17 residues. CDR3 nucleotide sequence: TGTGCCAGCAGCCCCCCGGGGGGGCGAACATCCAAAAACATTCAGTACTTC. Its translation is CASSPPGGRTSKNIQYF.

This clonotype was picked up a small number of times. This may arise from a read error, as a much more abundant clone is one base away. The CDR3 here is CASSSLGRGRYYNEQFF. In nucleotides, the CDR3 is TGTGCCAGCAGCTCACTGGGACGGGGGCGCTACTACAATGAGCAGTTCTTC. The V and J genes are TRBV6-1 and TRBJ2-1; D assignment may be TRBD1 or TRBD2 (6 bases each). CDR1 is MNHNS and CDR2 is SASEGT in the germline V gene. The CDR3 totals 17 residues. V lost 6 bases, J lost 3 bases, and 21 bases lay in between.

This clonotype showed up many times. This chain links TRBV9 with TRBJ1-2, with a possible D match to TRBD1 (5 bases). The CDR3 has 14 residues. Trimming removed 3 bases from V and 4 bases from J, with 13 bases in between. Germline loops: CDR1 SGDLS, CDR2 YYNGEE. The CDR3 loop is CASSDLTGIYGYTF. The CDR3 DNA follows: TGTGCCAGCAGCGACTTAACAGGAATCTATGGCTACACCTTC.

The chain recombines TRBV5-1 with TRBJ1-3; D not resolved. Germline CDR1 and CDR2: SGHRS and YFSETQ. V was cut by 4 bases and J by 0 bases, with 14 bases left in between. The CDR3 runs 16 residues. Here the CDR3 reads CASSQGSPSSGNTIYF. The CDR3 nucleotides read TGCGCCAGCAGCCAAGGATCCCCAAGCTCTGGAAACACCATATATTTT.

There are many counts of this clonotype. The V call is TRBV28, the J call TRBJ1-2; no clear D gene. The CDR3 spans 15 residues. The V and J ends lost 2 bases and 1 base respectively, with 11 bases between them. The germline CDR1 and CDR2 sequences are MDHEN and SYDVKM. The CDR3 reads CASSLGILLNYGYTF. As DNA, the CDR3 is TGTGCCAGCAGTTTAGGGATTCTCCTTAACTATGGCTACACCTTC.

Note on this clonotype: This may be a read error: a much more frequent sequence differs by one nucleotide. CDR3 sequence: CSTGTGGNQPQHF. CDR3 nucleotide sequence: TGCAGCACGGGAACAGGAGGTAATCAGCCCCAGCATTTT. The chain combines TRBV29-1 with TRBJ1-5; D might be TRBD1 (5 bases). CDR3 length equals 13 residues. The V and J ends lost 8 bases and 4 bases respectively, with 15 bases between them. Germline V lookup: CDR1 SQVTM, CDR2 ANQGSEA. Supplemented by reference TRBV29-1 and TRBJ1-5, the full variable domain reads SAVISQKPSRDICQRGTSLTIQCQVDSQVTMMFWYRQQPGQSLTLIATANQGSEATYESGFVIDKFPISRPNLTFSTLTVSNMSPEDSSIYLCSTGTGGNQPQHFGDGTRLSIL.